The present T cell receptor beta chain was sequenced within a study of blood T cell repertoires in COVID-19 (dated by TCRdb to the early 2020s). About the study as a whole: Collaborator samples came from the United States, Italy and Spain and covered acute and convalescent phases of COVID-19. Where available, HLA class I and class II types were obtained from metadata supplied by the sample provider rather than from assay-based typing. Subjects who had been exposed to COVID-19, were actively infected with it, or had recovered from it provided the deeply sampled blood TCRbeta repertoires that made up the dataset. The sample metadata nearly always contained a de-identified subject ID, COVID-19 status, age in years and sex. The samples were drawn from the first 160 participants of the ongoing ImmuneRACE study and from under 1,500 subjects provided by 6 global collaborators. The material from the prospective study consisted of cDNA or gDNA derived from T cells, B-cell-depleted T cells, or PBMCs. The repertoires were released in a freely available public database intended as a resource for research on the immune response to SARS-CoV-2.

Comments on this clone: The antigen it recognizes is unknown. Qualities for individual bases were not recorded, and no much larger clone is one base off. Other DNA variants within this sample encode the same CDR3.

Another Seattle source contributed samples from volunteer blood donors who had recovered from COVID-19. The collaborating institutions used their own protocols to collect whole blood in K2EDTA tubes. For TCRbeta analysis, collaborator samples were shipped as frozen whole blood, as isolated PBMCs, or as DNA extracted from either sample type. TCRbeta CDR3 regions were amplified from genomic DNA by means of the immunoSEQ Assay, a bias-controlled multiplex PCR. Processing in the source paper ran as follows. Nucleated cell counts per sample were estimated from amplification of reference gene primers within the assay. To quantify the absolute abundance of each unique TCRbeta CDR3 rearrangement, sequence reads were collapsed and filtered. For each sample, productive Simpson clonality was calculated as the square root of Simpson's diversity index over productive rearrangements. TCRdb obtained this table from immuneACCESS and retained in-frame rearrangements with V and J assigned. These tables miss some clones; where compared with another copy, unresolved V genes account for less than half of the shortfall, and the remainder is unexplained. The D gene and trimming were derived from the DNA, and the V and J assignments and clone size from that table. This sample comprises some 350,000 clones, around 91% of them detected only once. The ten largest clones represent roughly 3.5% of the sample.

CDR1 is given as LNHDA and CDR2 as SQIVND, both from the germline V gene (reference sequence). Trimming takes 5 bases from V and 1 base from J, and the germline ends sit 12 bases apart. The CDR3, cysteine through phenylalanine, is 15 amino acids long. CDR3 DNA only is kept here, 45 bases in frame from base 1. Results and caveats for the whole study, not just this receptor: Clinical and demographic metadata were provided uncurated, with the amount varying by source and participant.

The TCR originated in a woman aged 18-29 years who had recovered from COVID-19. The chain was built from TRBV19 and TRBJ2-1; TRBD2 could be the D gene, as 6 bases match. The material sequenced was peripheral blood. The nucleotide sequence is given as TGTGCCAGTAGTCCCCTGGAGGGTTCCTACAATGAGCAGTTCTTC. This yields the protein CASSPLEGSYNEQFF.